What follows are 14 T cell receptor beta chains derived from one specimen sequenced in a study of cytomegalovirus exposure and HLA in healthy donors. The PCR used 60 Vbeta and 13 Jbeta primers. Using immunoSEQ multiplex PCR, the repertoire was profiled, and TCRdb retains in-frame clones only, with some absent. The sample has around 190,000 clones, and its top ten clones hold roughly 0.89%. Specimen: PBMCs. The receptors stem from a woman aged 25-40 years in good health and CMV-seropositive.

The chain couples TRBV6-6 to TRBJ2-7; 10 nucleotides match TRBD1. Germline V gene lookup returns CDR1 MNHNY and CDR2 SVGAGI (reference sequence). The V and J ends lost 1 base and 3 bases, in that order; junction bases with no gene match: 0. There are 14 residues in the CDR3. CDR3 coding DNA: TGTGCCAGCAGTTACTGGGACAGGGGCTACGAGCAGTACTTC. Translation: CASSYWDRGYEQYF.

This clone is identified as medium-sized from frequency. The chain has TRBV7-8 and TRBJ1-4, with 7 bases identical to TRBD1. Germline values: CDR1 SGHVS, CDR2 FQNEAQ. With V trimmed by 6 bases and J by 7 bases, 8 bases remained unmatched. The CDR3 runs 14 residues. The CDR3 reads CASSYRQGREKLFF. The CDR3 nucleotides read TGTGCCAGCAGTTATCGACAGGGTCGTGAAAAACTGTTTTTT.

The chain carries TRBV4-2 and TRBJ1-4, with 8 bases matching TRBD1. Germline CDR1 is LGHNA and CDR2 is YNFKEQ. The CDR3 covers 15 residues. V lost 4 bases and J lost 3; bases outside the gene matches: 4. CDR3 region: CASSRGQGSNEKLFF. Here the CDR3 DNA reads TGTGCCAGCAGCCGAGGACAGGGCTCTAATGAAAAACTGTTTTTT.

J is TRBJ1-2 and V is TRBV19; D is uncertain. The V end was cut by 1 base, the J end by 4 bases, with 16 bases between. The CDR3 is 16 residues long. The germline CDR1 and CDR2 sequences are LNHDA and SQIVND (reference sequence). CDR3 loop: CASSIGHSWAFYGYTF. The CDR3 DNA reads TGTGCCAGTAGTATAGGGCATTCATGGGCTTTCTATGGCTACACCTTC. Filled out from reference TRBV19 and TRBJ1-2, the complete variable domain reads DGGITQSPKYLFRKEGQNVTLSCEQNLNHDAMYWYRQDPGQGLRLIYYSQIVNDFQKGDIAEGYSVSREKKESFPLTVTSAQKNPTAFYLCASSIGHSWAFYGYTFGSGTRLTVV.

The chain carries TRBV6-1 and TRBJ1-2; D gene uncertain. Germline V CDR1 and CDR2: MNHNS, SASEGT. The CDR3 runs 10 residues. Trimming cost V 9 bases and J 1 base, with 3 bases left between them. CDR3 coding DNA: TGTGCCAGTTATAACTATGGCTACACCTTC. This gives the protein CASYNYGYTF.

The CDR3 spells CASSPGTGTYEQYF. CDR3 sequence (DNA): TGCGCCAGCAGCCCCGGGACAGGCACCTACGAGCAGTACTTC. The V call is TRBV4-1, the J call TRBJ2-7; 8 nucleotides agree with TRBD1. The germline gives CDR1 MGHRA, CDR2 YSYEKL. The CDR3 is 14 amino acids. The trim removed 4 bases at V and 2 bases at J, leaving 4 bases unmatched.

The rearrangement joins TRBV28 to TRBJ1-1, with 9 bases that match TRBD1. Germline trimming cut 6 bases from V and 5 bases from J; bases unmatched to any gene: 4. The CDR3 consists of 13 residues. Per the germline V gene, CDR1 is MDHEN and CDR2 is SYDVKM. Written as DNA, the CDR3 is TGTGCCAGCAGACAGACAGGGGGTACTGAAGCTTTCTTT. Amino acid sequence: CASRQTGGTEAFF.

The chain links TRBV5-1 to TRBJ2-1; 9 bases map to TRBD1. CDR1 is SGHRS and CDR2 is YFSETQ in the germline V gene. Trimming removed 4 bases from V and 6 bases from J; junction bases left unmatched: 11. The CDR3 totals 16 residues. CDR3 in DNA: TGCGCCAGCAGCCAACAGGGGGCAGGGATCCCCAATGAGCAGTTCTTC. Its protein is CASSQQGAGIPNEQFF.

The CDR3 DNA follows: TGTGCCAGCATACTTCACTCAAGCACAGATACGCAGTATTTT. Translating gives CASILHSSTDTQYF. The chain has TRBV6-1 and TRBJ2-3; no reliable D call. The CDR3 is 14 amino acids. V was trimmed by 7 bases and J by 0 bases, leaving 11 bases between them. Germline CDR1 and CDR2: MNHNS and SASEGT.

This chain uses TRBV6-5 with TRBJ2-1, with 9 bases fitting TRBD1. V trimming: 6 bases; J trimming: 7 bases; junction bases outside the gene matches: 10. CDR1 and CDR2 (germline): MNHEY, SVGAGI. The CDR3 runs 15 residues. The CDR3 sequence is CASRGTGTGQNEQFF. Here the CDR3 DNA reads TGTGCCAGCAGGGGGACCGGGACAGGGCAGAATGAGCAGTTCTTC.

V and J are TRBV19 and TRBJ2-7, with 8 bases matching TRBD1. CDR3 length: 14 amino acids. Trimming at V came to 2 bases and at J to 6 bases, leaving 6 bases not matched to a gene. CDR1 and CDR2 (germline): LNHDA, SQIVND (reference sequence). The CDR3 reads CASSISGQAPEQYF. The CDR3 DNA is TGTGCCAGTAGTATATCGGGACAGGCCCCCGAGCAGTACTTC.

V is TRBV6-5 and J is TRBJ1-2, with 10 positions matching TRBD1. Germline CDR1 reads MNHEY; CDR2 reads SVGAGI. The trim removed 2 bases at V and 8 bases at J, leaving 5 bases unmatched. The CDR3 is made up of 14 amino acids. CDR3 protein: CASSYGTGVLGYTF. DNA for the CDR3: TGTGCCAGCAGTTACGGGACAGGGGTTTTAGGCTACACCTTC.

The J gene is TRBJ1-3, the V gene TRBV7-9, with 9 bases identical to TRBD1. The trim removed 1 base at V and 6 bases at J, leaving 4 bases unmatched. The length of the CDR3 is 15 residues. Germline CDR1 SEHNR, CDR2 FQNEAQ (reference sequence). The DNA of the CDR3 is TGTGCCAGCAGCTTAGTCGGGACAGGGACAAACACCATATATTTT. Translation gives CASSLVGTGTNTIYF.

The V and J genes are TRBV6-6 and TRBJ1-4; no clear D. V was cut by 1 base and J by 3 bases, with 9 bases left in between. This CDR3 region has 15 residues. CDR1 is MNHNY and CDR2 is SVGAGI in the germline V gene (reference sequence). DNA for the CDR3: TGTGCCAGCAGTTACTTGAGGGAACCTAATGAAAAACTGTTTTTT. Translated: CASSYLREPNEKLFF.